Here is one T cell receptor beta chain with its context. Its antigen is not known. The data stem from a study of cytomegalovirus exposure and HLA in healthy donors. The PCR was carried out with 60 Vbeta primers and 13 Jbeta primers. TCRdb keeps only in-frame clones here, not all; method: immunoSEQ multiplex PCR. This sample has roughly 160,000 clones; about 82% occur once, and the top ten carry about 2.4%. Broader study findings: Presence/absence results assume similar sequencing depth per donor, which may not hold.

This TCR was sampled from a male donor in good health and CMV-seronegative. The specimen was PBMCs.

The CDR3 loop is CASSLSGDPGGTEAFF. The CDR3 region has the DNA TGCGCCAGCAGCTTGTCGGGGGACCCGGGCGGCACTGAAGCTTTCTTT. The V call is TRBV5-1, the J call TRBJ1-1; D possibly corresponds to TRBD1 (5 bases). Trimming took 1 base from V and 4 from J, leaving 17 bases between them. The CDR3 has 16 amino acids. The germline CDR1 and CDR2 sequences are SGHRS and YFSETQ.